The clone carrying this T cell receptor (beta chain) was seen at least ten times. This sample stems from a study of kidney transplant recipient with SARS-CoV-2 infection. The CDR3 is 12 amino acids. The V end was cut by 5 bases, the J end by 7 bases, with 11 bases between. Germline assignment: CDR1 MNHEY and CDR2 SVGAGI. TCRdb re-called the reads through MiXCR, storing one row per CDR3 protein. This sample yields 200,000 to 250,000 distinct CDR3 sequences, of which less than 35% are seen a single time; roughly 7% belongs to the top ten. The V and J genes are TRBV6-5 and TRBJ1-2; D remains unclear. The TCR sequence derives from a male patient between 25 and 40 years old who had COVID-19 and was a kidney transplant recipient. Some T cells could come from the graft donor. The sequencing used a blood sample, collected at baseline and on day 111 from a kidney transplant recipient. The CDR3 sequence: CASSDLGGGYTF. In DNA form, the CDR3 reads TGTGCCAGCAGTGATCTAGGAGGTGGCTACACCTTC.